The 15 T cell receptor beta chains in this list originate from one sample, sequenced in a study of type 1 regulatory T cells. TCRdb fed the reads into MiXCR, producing one record per CDR3 protein. The repertoire consists of 88,000 or so distinct CDR3 sequences, with roughly a third occurring once and the leading ten covering less than 2.5%. The sample taken for sequencing was CD4+ T cells, either the whole sample or a sorted fraction (not recorded which). The origin of the receptors is a human donor in good health.

This clonotype was detected a few times. CDR3 DNA sequence: TGTGCCAGCACCCGTAGCGGCCTCCAAGAGACCCAGTACTTC. Protein sequence: CASTRSGLQETQYF. The chain uses TRBV9 and TRBJ2-5; D possibly corresponds to TRBD2 (6 bases). CDR1 and CDR2 (germline): SGDLS, YYNGEE. Trimming stripped 6 bases from V and 1 base from J, with 13 bases between. CDR3 size: 14 residues.

For this clonotype: A much larger clone sits a single nucleotide away, making a read error possible. In this CDR3 the conserved last residue, phenylalanine or tryptophan, is missing, so a read error is likely. In DNA form, the CDR3 reads TGTGCCAGCAGCCCTAGCGGGAGGGCCCACGAGCAGTACTAC. Its protein product is CASSPSGRAHEQYY. The J gene is TRBJ2-7, the V gene TRBV14; TRBD2 aligns across 12 bases. V gave up 4 bases and J gave up 5 bases; unmatched junction bases: 3. This CDR3 has 14 residues. Germline V gives CDR1 SGHDN, CDR2 FVKESK.

The chain combines TRBV16 with TRBJ2-7; 9 bases are shared with TRBD1. The CDR3 runs to 16 residues. V lost 1 base to trimming and J lost 6 bases; unmatched junction nucleotides: 10. In germline, CDR1 is KGHSY, CDR2 FQNENV. The CDR3 DNA reads as TGTGCCAGCAGCCAATTTGGCTTGGGACAGGGTCGCGAGCAGTACTTC. It translates to CASSQFGLGQGREQYF.

The chain uses TRBV29-1 and TRBJ2-2; 13 bases fit TRBD2. After removal of 6 bases from V and 5 bases from J, the junction contained 15 bases not matched to a gene. In germline, CDR1 is SQVTM, CDR2 ANQGSEA. The CDR3 is 18 residues long. CDR3 bases: TGCAGCGTGAGCGGACTAGCGGGAGTGGTTAAGATTACCGGGGAGCTGTTTTTT. Its protein is CSVSGLAGVVKITGELFF.

The chain couples TRBV7-2 to TRBJ1-1; the D gene is possibly TRBD1 (5 bases). The V end was cut by 5 bases, the J end by 4 bases, with 14 bases between. The CDR3 spans 14 residues. Germline assignment: CDR1 SGHTA and CDR2 FQGNSA. CDR3 region: CASSLLIGGTEAFF. The DNA for the CDR3 is TGTGCCAGCAGCCTCCTGATTGGGGGCACTGAAGCTTTCTTT.

J is TRBJ2-7 and V is TRBV20-1; the match to TRBD2 covers 8 bases. The V and J ends lost 5 bases and 5 bases, in that order; junction bases with no gene match: 11. The germline gives CDR1 DFQATT, CDR2 SNEGSKA (reference sequence). This CDR3 region has 14 residues. The CDR3 DNA is TGCAGTGCTCCAAAGGGACTAGTTATCAACGAGCAGTACTTC. Protein sequence: CSAPKGLVINEQYF.

The sample holds a few counts of this clonotype. This chain connects TRBV20-1 to TRBJ2-2, with 10 bases that match TRBD2. Germline CDR1 reads DFQATT; CDR2 reads SNEGSKA (reference sequence). V shed 5 bases, J shed 5 bases, and the junction held 5 bases outside the gene matches. The length of the CDR3 is 14 residues. The CDR3 loop is CSAPSGSGTGELFF. The CDR3 nucleotides are TGCAGTGCTCCTAGCGGGAGTGGGACCGGGGAGCTGTTTTTT.

This clonotype was recorded a few times. The chain combines TRBV24-1 with TRBJ2-3, with D possibly being TRBD2 (6 bases). Germline-derived CDR1 and CDR2 are KGHDR and SFDVKD. V shed 2 bases and J shed 1 base, with 12 bases lying between them. This CDR3 spans 16 amino acids. CDR3 DNA sequence: TGTGCCACCAGTGATTCCGGGAGACAAGGCACAGATACGCAGTATTTT. Its translation: CATSDSGRQGTDTQYF.

This clonotype has a handful of counts. The chain links TRBV20-1 to TRBJ2-7, with D tentatively TRBD1 (6 bases). V gave up 3 bases and J gave up 0 bases, with 9 bases separating them. The germline gives CDR1 DFQATT, CDR2 SNEGSKA (reference sequence). The CDR3 is 13 residues long. CDR3 sequence reads: CSARGDTSYEQYF. The DNA for the CDR3 is TGCAGTGCTAGGGGGGACACCTCCTACGAGCAGTACTTC.

The chain has TRBV10-1 and TRBJ2-1; D may be TRBD2 (5 bases). This CDR3 comprises 13 residues. V lost 6 bases and J 9 bases, leaving 15 bases between the germline ends. Germline V lookup: CDR1 WNHNN, CDR2 SYGVQD (reference sequence). The CDR3 region has the DNA TGCGCCAGCAGCCAGTTCCTAGGAGGTGAGCAGTTCTTC. This gives the protein CASSQFLGGEQFF.

J is TRBJ1-3 and V is TRBV28, with TRBD1 as a possible D gene (5 bases). V was pared by 4 bases and J by 3 bases, with 13 bases between. This CDR3 is built from 15 residues. The V gene's germline CDR1 is MDHEN and CDR2 SYDVKM. The CDR3 nucleotides read TGTGCCAGCAGTTCTACCGGGGGGAGTGGAAACACCATATATTTT. As protein: CASSSTGGSGNTIYF.

The chain is built from TRBV6-5 and TRBJ2-3; a weak D match, TRBD2 (6 bases). The V gene's germline CDR1 is MNHEY and CDR2 SVGAGI. The ends were cut back, 5 bases at V and 3 bases at J, with 12 bases in the middle. The CDR3 length is 14 residues. The CDR3 nucleotides read TGTGCCAGCAGTCCGCGGGAAAATACAGATACGCAGTATTTT. It specifies CASSPRENTDTQYF.

The CDR3 here is CASAVRASGFQGTYEQYF. In DNA form, the CDR3 reads TGTGCCAGCGCCGTTCGGGCTAGCGGGTTCCAGGGGACCTACGAGCAGTACTTC. The rearrangement joins TRBV6-1 to TRBJ2-7; 8 bases are shared with TRBD2. V shed 8 bases, J shed 2 bases, and the junction held 20 bases outside the gene matches. The germline gives CDR1 MNHNS, CDR2 SASEGT. The CDR3 is made up of 18 amino acids.

This chain uses TRBV6-2 or TRBV6-3 with TRBJ1-1; TRBD1 matches at 8 bases. The J segment lost 4 bases and the V segment lost 5 bases, leaving 6 bases of the junction unmatched. CDR3 size: 14 residues. In germline, CDR1 is MNHEY, CDR2 SVGEGT. The CDR3 region has the DNA TGTGCCAGCAGTACCGGACAGGGCGTCACTGAAGCTTTCTTT. Its protein product is CASSTGQGVTEAFF.

This rearrangement joins TRBV5-1 to TRBJ2-1; D unclear. From germline, CDR1 is SGHRS and CDR2 YFSETQ. This CDR3 has 14 residues. The germline V and J ends were trimmed by 1 base and 5 bases, with 10 bases remaining between them. The CDR3 nucleotides are TGCGCCAGCAGCTTGCTGGTAGGTCACAATGAGCAGTTCTTC. It yields the protein CASSLLVGHNEQFF.